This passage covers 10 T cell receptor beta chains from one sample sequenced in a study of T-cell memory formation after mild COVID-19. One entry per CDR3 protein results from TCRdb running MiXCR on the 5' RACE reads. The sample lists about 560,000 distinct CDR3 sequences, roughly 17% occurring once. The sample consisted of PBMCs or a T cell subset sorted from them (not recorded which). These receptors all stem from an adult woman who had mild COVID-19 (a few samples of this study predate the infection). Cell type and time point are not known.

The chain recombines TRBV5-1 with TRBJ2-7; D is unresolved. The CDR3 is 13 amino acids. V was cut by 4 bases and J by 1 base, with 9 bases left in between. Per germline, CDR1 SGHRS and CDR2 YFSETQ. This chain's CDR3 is CASSAEVSYEQYF. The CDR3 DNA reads TGCGCCAGCAGCGCAGAGGTGTCCTACGAGCAGTACTTC.

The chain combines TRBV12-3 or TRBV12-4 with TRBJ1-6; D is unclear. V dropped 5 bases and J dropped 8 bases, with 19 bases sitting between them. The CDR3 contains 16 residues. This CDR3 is CASSRSRPSGDSPLHF. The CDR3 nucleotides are TGTGCCAGCAGTCGTTCGAGGCCTTCTGGGGATTCACCCCTCCACTTT.

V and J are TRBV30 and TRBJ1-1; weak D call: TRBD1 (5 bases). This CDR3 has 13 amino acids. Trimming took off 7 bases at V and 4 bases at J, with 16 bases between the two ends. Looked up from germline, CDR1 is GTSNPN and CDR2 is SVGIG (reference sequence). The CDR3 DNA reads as TGTGCCTCCTCGAGGGGAGGACTCACTGAAGCTTTCTTT. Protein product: CASSRGGLTEAFF.

CDR3 in amino acids: CAISESGANYGYTF. The CDR3 nucleotides read TGTGCCATCAGTGAGTCTGGGGCGAACTATGGCTACACCTTC. This rearrangement joins TRBV10-3 to TRBJ1-2; D might be TRBD1 (5 bases). The V gene's germline CDR1 is ENHRY and CDR2 SYGVKD. Trimming shortened V by 0 bases and J by 2 bases, and 7 bases separated the two germline ends. This CDR3 has 14 amino acids.

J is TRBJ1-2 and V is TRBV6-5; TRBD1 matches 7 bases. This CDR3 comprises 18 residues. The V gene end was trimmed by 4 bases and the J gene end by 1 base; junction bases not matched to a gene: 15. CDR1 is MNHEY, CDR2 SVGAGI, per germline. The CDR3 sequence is CASSFTGALQGLNYGYTF. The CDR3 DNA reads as TGTGCCAGCAGTTTCACTGGGGCCCTACAGGGGCTTAACTATGGCTACACCTTC.

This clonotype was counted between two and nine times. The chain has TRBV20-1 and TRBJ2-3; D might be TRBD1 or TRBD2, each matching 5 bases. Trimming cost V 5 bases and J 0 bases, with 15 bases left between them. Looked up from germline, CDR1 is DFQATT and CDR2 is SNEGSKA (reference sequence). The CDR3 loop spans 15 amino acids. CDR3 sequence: CSASGAGASTDTQYF. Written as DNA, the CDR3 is TGCAGTGCTTCCGGGGCGGGCGCTAGCACAGATACGCAGTATTTT.

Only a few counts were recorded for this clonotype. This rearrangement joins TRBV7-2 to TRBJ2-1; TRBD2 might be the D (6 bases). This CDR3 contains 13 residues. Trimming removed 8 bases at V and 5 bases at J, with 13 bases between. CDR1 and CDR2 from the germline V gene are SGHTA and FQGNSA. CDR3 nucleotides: TGTGCCAGCTTCCGGGGGAGAGACAATGAGCAGTTCTTC. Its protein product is CASFRGRDNEQFF.

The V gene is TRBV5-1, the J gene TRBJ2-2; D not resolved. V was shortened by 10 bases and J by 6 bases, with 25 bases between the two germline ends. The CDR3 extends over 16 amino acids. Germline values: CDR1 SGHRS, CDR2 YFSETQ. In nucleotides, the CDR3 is TGCGCCTCCTTCCCCGGAAGCTACCTGTCGGCCGGGGAGCTGTTTTTT. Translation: CASFPGSYLSAGELFF.

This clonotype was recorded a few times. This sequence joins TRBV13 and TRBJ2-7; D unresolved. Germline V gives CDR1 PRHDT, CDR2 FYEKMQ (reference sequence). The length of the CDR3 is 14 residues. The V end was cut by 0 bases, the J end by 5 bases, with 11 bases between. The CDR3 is CASSLGKVNNEQYF. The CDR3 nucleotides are TGTGCCAGCAGCTTAGGTAAAGTTAACAACGAGCAGTACTTC. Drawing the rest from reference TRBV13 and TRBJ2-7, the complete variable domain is AAGVIQSPRHLIKEKRETATLKCYPIPRHDTVYWYQQGPGQDPQFLISFYEKMQSDKGSIPDRFSAQQFSDYHSELNMSSLELGDSALYFCASSLGKVNNEQYFGPGTRLTVT.

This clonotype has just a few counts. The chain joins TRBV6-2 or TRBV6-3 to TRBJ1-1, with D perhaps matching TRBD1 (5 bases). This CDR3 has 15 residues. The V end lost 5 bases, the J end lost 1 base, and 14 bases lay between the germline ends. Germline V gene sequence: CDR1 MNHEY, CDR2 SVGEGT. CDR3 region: CASSAPGTTNTEAFF. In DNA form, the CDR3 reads TGTGCCAGCAGTGCCCCCGGGACCACGAACACTGAAGCTTTCTTT.